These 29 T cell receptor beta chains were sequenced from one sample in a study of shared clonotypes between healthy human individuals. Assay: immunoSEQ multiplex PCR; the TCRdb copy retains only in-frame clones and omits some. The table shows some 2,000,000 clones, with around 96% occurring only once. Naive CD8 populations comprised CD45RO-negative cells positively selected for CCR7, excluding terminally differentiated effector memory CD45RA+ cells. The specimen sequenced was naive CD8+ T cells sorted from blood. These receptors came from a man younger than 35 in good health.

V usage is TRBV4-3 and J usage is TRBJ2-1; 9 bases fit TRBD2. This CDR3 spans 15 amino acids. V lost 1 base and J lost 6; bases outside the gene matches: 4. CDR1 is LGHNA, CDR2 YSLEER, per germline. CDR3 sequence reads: CASSQALAGANEQFF. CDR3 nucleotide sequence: TGCGCCAGCAGCCAAGCGTTAGCGGGAGCCAATGAGCAGTTCTTC.

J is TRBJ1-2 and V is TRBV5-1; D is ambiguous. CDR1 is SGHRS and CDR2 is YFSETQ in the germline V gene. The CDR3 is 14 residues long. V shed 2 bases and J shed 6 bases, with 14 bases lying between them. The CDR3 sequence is CASSFGSGGDGYTF. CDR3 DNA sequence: TGCGCCAGCAGCTTCGGCTCCGGCGGGGATGGCTACACCTTC.

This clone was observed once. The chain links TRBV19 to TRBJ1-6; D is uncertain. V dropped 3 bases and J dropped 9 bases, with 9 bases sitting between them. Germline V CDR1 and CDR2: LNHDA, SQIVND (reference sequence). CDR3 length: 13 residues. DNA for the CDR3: TGTGCCAGTAGTATGATCGGGAGTTCACCCCTCCACTTT. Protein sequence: CASSMIGSSPLHF.

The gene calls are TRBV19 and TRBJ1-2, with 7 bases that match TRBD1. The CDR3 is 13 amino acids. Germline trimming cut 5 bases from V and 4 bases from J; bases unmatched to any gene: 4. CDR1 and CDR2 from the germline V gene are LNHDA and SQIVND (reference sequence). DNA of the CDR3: TGTGCCAGTAGTCATCGGACAGGCTATGGCTACACCTTC. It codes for CASSHRTGYGYTF.

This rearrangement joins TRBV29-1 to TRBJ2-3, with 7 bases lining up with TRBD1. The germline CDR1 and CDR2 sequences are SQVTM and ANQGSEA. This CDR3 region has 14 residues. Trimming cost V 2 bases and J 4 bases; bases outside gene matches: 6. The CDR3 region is CSVELDRLADTQYF. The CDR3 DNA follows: TGCAGCGTTGAACTGGACAGGTTGGCAGATACGCAGTATTTT.

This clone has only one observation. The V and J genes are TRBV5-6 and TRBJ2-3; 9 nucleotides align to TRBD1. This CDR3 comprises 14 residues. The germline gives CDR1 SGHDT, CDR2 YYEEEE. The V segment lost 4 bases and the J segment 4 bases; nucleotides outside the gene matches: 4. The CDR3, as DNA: TGTGCCAGCAGCCCCGGGACAGGGTCAGATACGCAGTATTTT. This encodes CASSPGTGSDTQYF.

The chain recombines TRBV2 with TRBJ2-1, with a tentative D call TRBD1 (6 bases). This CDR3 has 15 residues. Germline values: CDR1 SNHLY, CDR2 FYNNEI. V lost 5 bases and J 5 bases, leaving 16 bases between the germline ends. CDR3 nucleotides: TGTGCCAGCAGTTGGTTGGGGGCGCGCGACAATGAGCAGTTCTTC. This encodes CASSWLGARDNEQFF.

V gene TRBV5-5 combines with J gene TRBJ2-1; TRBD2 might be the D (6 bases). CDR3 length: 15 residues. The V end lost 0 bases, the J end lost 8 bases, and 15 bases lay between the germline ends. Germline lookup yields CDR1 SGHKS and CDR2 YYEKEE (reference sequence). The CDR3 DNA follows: TGTGCCAGCAGCTTGGTGGAGGGTGATACGGATGAGCAGTTCTTC. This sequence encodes CASSLVEGDTDEQFF.

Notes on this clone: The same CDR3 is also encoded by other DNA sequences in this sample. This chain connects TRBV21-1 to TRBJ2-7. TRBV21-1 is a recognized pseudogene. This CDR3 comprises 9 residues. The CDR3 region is CARFYEQYF. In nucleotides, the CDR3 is TGTGCCCGATTCTACGAGCAGTACTTC.

Written as DNA, the CDR3 is TGTGCCACCAGCAGAGATAGAGTAGGCCGGAGCAATGAGCAGTTCTTC. This translates into CATSRDRVGRSNEQFF. The rearrangement links TRBV15 to TRBJ2-1; D remains ambiguous. There are 16 residues in the CDR3. Trimming removed 0 bases at V and 6 bases at J, with 15 bases between. Germline CDR1 is LNHNV and CDR2 is YYDKDF (reference sequence).

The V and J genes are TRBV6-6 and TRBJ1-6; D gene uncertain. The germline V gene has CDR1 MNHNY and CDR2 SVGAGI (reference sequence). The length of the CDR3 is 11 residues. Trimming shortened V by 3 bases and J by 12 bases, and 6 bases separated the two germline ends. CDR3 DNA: TGTGCCAGCAGTTATTCCGGACCCCTCCACTTT. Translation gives CASSYSGPLHF.

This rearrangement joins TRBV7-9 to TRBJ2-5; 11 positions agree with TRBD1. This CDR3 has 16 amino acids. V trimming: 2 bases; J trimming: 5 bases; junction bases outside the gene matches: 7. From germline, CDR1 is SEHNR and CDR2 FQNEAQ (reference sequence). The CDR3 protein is CASSLIGTGGNETQYF. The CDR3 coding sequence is TGTGCCAGCAGCTTAATTGGGACAGGGGGGAATGAGACCCAGTACTTC.

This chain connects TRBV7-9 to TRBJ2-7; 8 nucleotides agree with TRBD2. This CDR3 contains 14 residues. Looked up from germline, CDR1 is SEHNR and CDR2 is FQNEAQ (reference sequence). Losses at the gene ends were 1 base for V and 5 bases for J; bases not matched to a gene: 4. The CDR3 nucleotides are TGTGCCAGCAGCTTAGGTTACGGGAGGGACGAGCAGTACTTC. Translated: CASSLGYGRDEQYF.

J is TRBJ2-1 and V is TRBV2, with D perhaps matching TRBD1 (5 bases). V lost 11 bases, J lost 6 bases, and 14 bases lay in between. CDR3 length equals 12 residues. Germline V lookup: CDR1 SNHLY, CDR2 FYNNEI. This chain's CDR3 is CALTRVLNEQFF. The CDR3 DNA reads TGTGCCCTAACCAGGGTTCTCAATGAGCAGTTCTTC. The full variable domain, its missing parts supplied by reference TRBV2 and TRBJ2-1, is EPEVTQTPSHQVTQMGQEVILRCVPISNHLYFYWYRQILGQKVEFLVSFYNNEISEKSEIFDDQFSVERPDGSNFTLKIRSTKLEDSAMYFCALTRVLNEQFFGPGTRLTVL.

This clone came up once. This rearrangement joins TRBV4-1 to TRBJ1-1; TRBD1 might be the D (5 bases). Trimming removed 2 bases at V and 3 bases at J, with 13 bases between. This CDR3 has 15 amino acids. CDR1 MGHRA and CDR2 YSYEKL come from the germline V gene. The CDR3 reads CASSQFQGGDTEAFF. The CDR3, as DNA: TGCGCCAGCAGCCAATTTCAGGGAGGAGACACTGAAGCTTTCTTT.

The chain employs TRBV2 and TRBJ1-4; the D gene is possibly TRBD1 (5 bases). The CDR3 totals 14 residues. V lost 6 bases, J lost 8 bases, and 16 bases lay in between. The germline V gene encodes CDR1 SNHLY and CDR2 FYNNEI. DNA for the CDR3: TGTGCCAGCAGGGCTCGGGACGGGTTGGAAAAACTGTTTTTT. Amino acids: CASRARDGLEKLFF. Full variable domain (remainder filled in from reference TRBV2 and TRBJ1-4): EPEVTQTPSHQVTQMGQEVILRCVPISNHLYFYWYRQILGQKVEFLVSFYNNEISEKSEIFDDQFSVERPDGSNFTLKIRSTKLEDSAMYFCASRARDGLEKLFFGSGTQLSVL.

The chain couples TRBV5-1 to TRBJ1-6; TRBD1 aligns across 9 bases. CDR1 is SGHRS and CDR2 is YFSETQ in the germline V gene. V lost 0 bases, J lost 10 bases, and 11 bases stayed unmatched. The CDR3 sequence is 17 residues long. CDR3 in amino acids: CASSLGTGQGSNSPLHF. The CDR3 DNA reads TGCGCCAGCAGCTTGGGTACGGGACAGGGTTCGAACTCACCCCTCCACTTT. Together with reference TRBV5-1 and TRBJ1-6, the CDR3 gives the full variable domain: KAGVTQTPRYLIKTRGQQVTLSCSPISGHRSVSWYQQTPGQGLQFLFEYFSETQRNKGNFPGRFSGRQFSNSRSEMNVSTLELGDSALYLCASSLGTGQGSNSPLHFGNGTRLTVT.

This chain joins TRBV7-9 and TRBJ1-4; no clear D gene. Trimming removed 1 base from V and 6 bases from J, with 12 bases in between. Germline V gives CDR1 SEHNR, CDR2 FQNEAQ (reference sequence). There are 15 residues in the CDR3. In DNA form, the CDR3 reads TGTGCCAGCAGCTTAGATATGGAGGAGGATGAAAAACTGTTTTTT. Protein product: CASSLDMEEDEKLFF.

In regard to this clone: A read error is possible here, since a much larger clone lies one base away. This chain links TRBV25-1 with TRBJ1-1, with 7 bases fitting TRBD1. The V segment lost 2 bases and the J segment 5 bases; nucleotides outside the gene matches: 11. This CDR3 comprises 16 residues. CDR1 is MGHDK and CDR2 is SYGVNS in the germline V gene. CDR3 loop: CASSEGMTGRGTEAFF. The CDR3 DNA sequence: TGTGCCAGCAGTGAAGGGATGACAGGGCGTGGAACTGAAGCTTTCTTT. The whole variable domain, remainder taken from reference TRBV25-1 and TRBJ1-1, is EADIYQTPRYLVIGTGKKITLECSQTMGHDKMYWYQQDPGMELHLIHYSYGVNSTEKGDLSSESTVSRIRTEHFPLTLESARPSHTSQYLCASSEGMTGRGTEAFFGQGTRLTVV.

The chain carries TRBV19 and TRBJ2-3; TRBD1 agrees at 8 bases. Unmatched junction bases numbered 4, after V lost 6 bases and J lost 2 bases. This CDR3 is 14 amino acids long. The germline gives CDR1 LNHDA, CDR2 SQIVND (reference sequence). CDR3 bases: TGTGCCAGTAGCCCGACAGGGGTCACAGATACGCAGTATTTT. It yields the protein CASSPTGVTDTQYF.

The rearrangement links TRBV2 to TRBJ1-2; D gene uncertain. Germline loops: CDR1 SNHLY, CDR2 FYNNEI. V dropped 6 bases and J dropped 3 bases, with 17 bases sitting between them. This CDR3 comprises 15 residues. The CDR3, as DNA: TGTGCCAGCAGCCTAACACCCGTTTATGACTATGGCTACACCTTC. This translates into CASSLTPVYDYGYTF.

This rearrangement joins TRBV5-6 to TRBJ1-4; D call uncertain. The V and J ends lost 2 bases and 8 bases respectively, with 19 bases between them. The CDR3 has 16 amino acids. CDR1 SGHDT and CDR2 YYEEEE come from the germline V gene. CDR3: CASSFGLPMVAEKLFF. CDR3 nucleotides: TGTGCCAGCAGCTTCGGCCTCCCGATGGTAGCCGAAAAACTGTTTTTT.

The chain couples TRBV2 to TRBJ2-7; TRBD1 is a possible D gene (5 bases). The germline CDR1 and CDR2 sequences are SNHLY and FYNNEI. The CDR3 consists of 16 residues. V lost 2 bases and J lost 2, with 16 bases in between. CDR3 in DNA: TGTGCCAGCAGTGAACTGTTTGGGCAGGGAACCTACGAGCAGTACTTC. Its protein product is CASSELFGQGTYEQYF.

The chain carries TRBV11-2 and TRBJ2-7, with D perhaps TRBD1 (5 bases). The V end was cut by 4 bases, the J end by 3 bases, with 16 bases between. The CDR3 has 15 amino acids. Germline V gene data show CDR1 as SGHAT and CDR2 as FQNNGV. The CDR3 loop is CASSSGAAVYYEQYF. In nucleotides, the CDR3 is TGTGCCAGCAGCTCTGGGGCGGCAGTCTACTACGAGCAGTACTTC.

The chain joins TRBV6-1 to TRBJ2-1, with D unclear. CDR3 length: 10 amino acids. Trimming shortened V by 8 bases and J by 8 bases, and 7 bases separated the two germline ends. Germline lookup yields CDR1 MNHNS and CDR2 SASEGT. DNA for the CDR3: TGTGCCAGCGCCGGGTATGAGCAGTTCTTC. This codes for CASAGYEQFF.

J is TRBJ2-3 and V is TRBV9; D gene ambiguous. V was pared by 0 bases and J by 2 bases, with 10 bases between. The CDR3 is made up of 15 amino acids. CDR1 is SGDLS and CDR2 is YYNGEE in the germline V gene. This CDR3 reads CASSVGTTFTDTQYF. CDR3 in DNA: TGTGCCAGCAGCGTAGGGACGACATTCACAGATACGCAGTATTTT. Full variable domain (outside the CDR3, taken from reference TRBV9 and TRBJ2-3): DSGVTQTPKHLITATGQRVTLRCSPRSGDLSVYWYQQSLDQGLQFLIQYYNGEERAKGNILERFSAQQFPDLHSELNLSSLELGDSALYFCASSVGTTFTDTQYFGPGTRLTVL.

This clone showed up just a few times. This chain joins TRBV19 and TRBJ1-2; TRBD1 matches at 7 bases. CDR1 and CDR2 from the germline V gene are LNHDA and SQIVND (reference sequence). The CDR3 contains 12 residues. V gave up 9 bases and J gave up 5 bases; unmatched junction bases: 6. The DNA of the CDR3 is TGTGCCAGCGACGGACAGGTATATGGCTACACCTTC. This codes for CASDGQVYGYTF.

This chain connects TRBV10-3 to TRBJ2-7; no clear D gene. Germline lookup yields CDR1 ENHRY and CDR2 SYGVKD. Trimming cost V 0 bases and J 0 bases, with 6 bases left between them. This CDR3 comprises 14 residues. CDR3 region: CAISESQSSYEQYF. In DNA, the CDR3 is TGTGCCATCAGTGAGTCGCAGAGCTCCTACGAGCAGTACTTC.

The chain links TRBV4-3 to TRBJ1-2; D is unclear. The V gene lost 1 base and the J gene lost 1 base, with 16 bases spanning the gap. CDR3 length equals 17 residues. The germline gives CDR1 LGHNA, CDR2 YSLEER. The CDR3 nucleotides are TGCGCCAGCAGCCAAGGGACTGACGAGGCCGATAACTATGGCTACACCTTC. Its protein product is CASSQGTDEADNYGYTF.